The 19 T cell receptor beta chains below all came from one sample that was sequenced in a study of blood T cells in healthy people across ages. For the second PCR, which ran for roughly 6 to 11 cycles, a sample-barcoded 5' primer and a J-beta primer mix were used. TCRdb used MiXCR to reprocess the 5' RACE reads, holding one entry per CDR3 protein. The sample shows 1,800,000 or so distinct CDR3 sequences, around 42% of them seen only once. Specimen: blood. The receptor source for this set is a human donor in good health.

This clonotype was counted a few times. The V gene is TRBV4-1, the J gene TRBJ2-3; TRBD2 matches at 9 bases. The CDR3 consists of 16 residues. V lost 0 bases, J lost 7 bases, and 8 bases stayed unmatched. CDR1 and CDR2 (germline): MGHRA, YSYEKL. The CDR3 loop reads CASSQDRRGGGNTQYF. In DNA form, the CDR3 reads TGCGCCAGCAGCCAAGATAGGCGGGGGGGCGGAAATACGCAGTATTTT.

This clonotype was seen a handful of times. The chain uses TRBV5-1 and TRBJ1-2, with TRBD1 matching 10 bases. Unmatched junction bases numbered 8, after V lost 5 bases and J lost 4 bases. The CDR3 runs 15 residues. Germline V CDR1 and CDR2: SGHRS, YFSETQ. The CDR3 sequence: CASRRQGATFYGYTF. DNA for the CDR3: TGCGCCAGCAGAAGACAGGGGGCTACTTTCTATGGCTACACCTTC.

V usage is TRBV6-5 and J usage is TRBJ2-2; D uncertain. V was pared by 0 bases and J by 6 bases, with 8 bases between. The CDR3 runs to 14 residues. Germline CDR1 reads MNHEY; CDR2 reads SVGAGI. CDR3 nucleotides: TGTGCCAGCAGTTACTCAACCCGACCCGGGGAGCTGTTTTTT. Amino acid sequence: CASSYSTRPGELFF.

The chain couples TRBV7-6 to TRBJ2-1; TRBD2 might be the D (6 bases). Trimming left V 5 bases short and J 2 bases short, with 16 bases between. There are 16 residues in the CDR3. CDR1 SGHVS and CDR2 FNYEAQ come from the germline V gene. The CDR3: CASSTYAGTPYNEQFF. The CDR3 nucleotides read TGTGCCAGCAGCACGTACGCCGGGACTCCCTACAATGAGCAGTTCTTC.

This chain connects TRBV7-9 to TRBJ1-5; D is possibly TRBD1 (5 bases). The CDR3 is 13 amino acids. Germline assignment: CDR1 SEHNR and CDR2 FQNEAQ (reference sequence). The V gene lost 5 bases and the J gene lost 5 bases, with 10 bases spanning the gap. The CDR3 here is CASSEETDQPQHF. Written as DNA, the CDR3 is TGTGCCAGCAGCGAAGAGACAGATCAGCCCCAGCATTTT.

This clonotype was picked up a small number of times. The V and J genes are TRBV12-3 or TRBV12-4 and TRBJ2-7; no definite D call. The J call is in doubt because the DNA end fits TRBJ2-5 better. The length of the CDR3 is 11 residues. CDR3 amino acids: CASSLEWTQYF. CDR3 DNA sequence: TGTGCCAGCAGTTTAGAGTGGACCCAGTACTTC.

The sample holds a few counts of this clonotype. The rearrangement uses TRBV12-5 and TRBJ2-5, with a possible D match to TRBD1 (7 bases). CDR1 LGHNT and CDR2 FRNRAP come from the germline V gene. This CDR3 spans 16 amino acids. V lost 3 bases, J lost 5 bases, and 19 bases lay in between. The CDR3 bases are TGTGCTAGTGGTTTCCGTTGGGGCAGGGGGGACGAGACCCAGTACTTC. Translating gives CASGFRWGRGDETQYF.

The rearrangement uses TRBV20-1 and TRBJ2-5; tentatively, D is TRBD2 (7 bases). The assigned J gene may be wrong: the sequence end matches TRBJ2-7 better. This CDR3 spans 15 amino acids. Germline CDR1 is DFQATT and CDR2 is SNEGSKA (reference sequence). The DNA for the CDR3 is TGCAGTGCTAGGGGTCCGGGACGGGGGGCTTACGAGCAGTACTTC. As protein: CSARGPGRGAYEQYF.

The table lists this clonotype with a count of one. Written as DNA, the CDR3 is TGTGCCAGCAGCTTAGCGGAGGGATCTTACGGCTACACCTTC. This sequence encodes CASSLAEGSYGYTF. This chain connects TRBV7-9 to TRBJ1-2; D not certain. CDR1 and CDR2 (germline): SEHNR, FQNEAQ (reference sequence). Trimming pared 0 bases from V and 8 bases from J, leaving 13 bases between. The CDR3 extends over 14 amino acids.

This clonotype was counted a few times. The chain employs TRBV5-1 and TRBJ2-1; no definite D call. Germline V lookup: CDR1 SGHRS, CDR2 YFSETQ. The CDR3 spans 16 residues. Trimming took 0 bases from V and 7 from J, leaving 17 bases between them. The CDR3 is CASSLGRGDMGNEQFF. In nucleotides, the CDR3 is TGCGCCAGCAGCTTGGGCCGTGGCGATATGGGGAATGAGCAGTTCTTC.

The chain uses TRBV15 and TRBJ1-4, with D maybe TRBD1 (5 bases). From germline, CDR1 is LNHNV and CDR2 YYDKDF (reference sequence). There are 16 residues in the CDR3. V lost 1 base, J lost 6 bases, and 15 bases lay in between. The CDR3 spells CATSRGRQIYDEKLFF. CDR3 nucleotides: TGTGCCACCAGCAGAGGCCGACAGATCTATGATGAAAAACTGTTTTTT.

V gene TRBV7-2 combines with J gene TRBJ1-2; TRBD1 is a possible D gene (6 bases). Germline loops: CDR1 SGHTA, CDR2 FQGNSA. This CDR3 has 14 amino acids. Between the trimmed V and J ends, which lost 1 base and 7 bases, there was a span of 13 bases. CDR3 sequence reads: CASSLDGRGGGYTF. In nucleotides, the CDR3 is TGTGCCAGCAGCTTAGATGGCAGGGGAGGTGGCTACACCTTC.

This rearrangement joins TRBV12-3 or TRBV12-4 to TRBJ1-2; D not resolved. The CDR3 is 13 residues long. V lost 6 bases to trimming and J lost 7 bases, with 15 bases between them. CDR3 in DNA: TGTGCCAGCAGCCTAACAGAATCGCGTGGCTACACCTTC. Amino acid sequence: CASSLTESRGYTF.

This clonotype was counted only a few times. V gene TRBV10-3 combines with J gene TRBJ2-5; possibly TRBD1 or TRBD2 for D (5 bases each). The J call is doubtful: the DNA matches TRBJ2-7 better. CDR1 and CDR2 from the germline V gene are ENHRY and SYGVKD. This CDR3 has 18 amino acids. The DNA of the CDR3 is TGTGCCATCAGTGGTTATACGAGATCGTCCGTGGGGGCCTACGAGCAGTACTTC. Translating gives CAISGYTRSSVGAYEQYF.

The V and J genes are TRBV29-1 and TRBJ1-2; D gene uncertain. The CDR3 runs 16 residues. V gave up 6 bases and J gave up 5 bases, with 25 bases separating them. Per the germline V gene, CDR1 is SQVTM and CDR2 is ANQGSEA. This chain's CDR3 is CSVWGGDVNGEYGYTF. CDR3 in DNA: TGCAGCGTGTGGGGAGGAGACGTCAATGGAGAGTATGGCTACACCTTC.

The chain employs TRBV20-1 and TRBJ2-5; D might be TRBD1 (6 bases). Trimming cost V 5 bases and J 3 bases, with 13 bases left between them. CDR1 DFQATT and CDR2 SNEGSKA come from the germline V gene (reference sequence). This CDR3 is 13 amino acids long. The CDR3 protein is CSAELQGEETQYF. As DNA, the CDR3 is TGCAGTGCTGAGCTACAGGGTGAAGAGACCCAGTACTTC.

The V call is TRBV11-1, the J call TRBJ1-6, with D tentatively TRBD1 (5 bases). This CDR3 is 22 amino acids long. Trimming shortened V by 1 base and J by 9 bases, and 34 bases separated the two germline ends. Germline V gene sequence: CDR1 SGHAT, CDR2 FQDESV (reference sequence). CDR3 sequence reads: CASSLEMAGSLLDSRGGSPLHF. The CDR3 DNA is TGTGCCAGCAGCTTAGAGATGGCAGGGTCCCTGCTGGATTCACGGGGTGGTTCACCCCTCCACTTT.

This chain uses TRBV6-5 with TRBJ1-1; 8 bases fit TRBD1. Trimming at V came to 6 bases and at J to 6 bases, leaving 9 bases not matched to a gene. This CDR3 contains 14 residues. Germline CDR1 and CDR2: MNHEY and SVGAGI. CDR3 sequence: CASSPDRGRAEAFF. The CDR3 DNA follows: TGTGCCAGCAGCCCTGACAGGGGTCGGGCTGAAGCTTTCTTT.

The rearrangement joins TRBV6-4 to TRBJ2-1; either TRBD1 or TRBD2 may supply D (5 bases each). Germline CDR1 MRHNA, CDR2 SNTAGT. V was shortened by 3 bases and J by 0 bases, with 12 bases between the two germline ends. The CDR3 runs 16 residues. CDR3 coding DNA: TGTGCCAGCAGTGAATGGGGCGGGCCCTCCTACAATGAGCAGTTCTTC. It codes for CASSEWGGPSYNEQFF.